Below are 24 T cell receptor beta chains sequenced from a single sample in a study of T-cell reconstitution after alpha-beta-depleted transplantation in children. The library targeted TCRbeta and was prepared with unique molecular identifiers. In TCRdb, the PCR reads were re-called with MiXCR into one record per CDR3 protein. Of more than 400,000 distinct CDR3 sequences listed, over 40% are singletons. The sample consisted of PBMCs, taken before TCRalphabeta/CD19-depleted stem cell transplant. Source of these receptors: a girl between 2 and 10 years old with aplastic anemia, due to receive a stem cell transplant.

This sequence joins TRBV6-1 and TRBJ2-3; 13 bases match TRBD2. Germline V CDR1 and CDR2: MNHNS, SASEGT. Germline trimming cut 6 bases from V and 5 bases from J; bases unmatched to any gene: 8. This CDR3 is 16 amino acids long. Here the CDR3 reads CASRRELAGGRDTQYF. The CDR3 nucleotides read TGTGCCAGCAGGCGCGAACTAGCGGGGGGGCGAGATACGCAGTATTTT.

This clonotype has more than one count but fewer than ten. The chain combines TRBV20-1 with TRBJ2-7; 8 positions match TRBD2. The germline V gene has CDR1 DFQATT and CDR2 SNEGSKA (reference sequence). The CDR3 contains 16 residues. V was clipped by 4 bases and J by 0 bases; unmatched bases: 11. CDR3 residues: CSANPVAGTSSYEQYF. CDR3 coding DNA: TGCAGTGCTAACCCGGTAGCGGGGACGAGCTCCTACGAGCAGTACTTC.

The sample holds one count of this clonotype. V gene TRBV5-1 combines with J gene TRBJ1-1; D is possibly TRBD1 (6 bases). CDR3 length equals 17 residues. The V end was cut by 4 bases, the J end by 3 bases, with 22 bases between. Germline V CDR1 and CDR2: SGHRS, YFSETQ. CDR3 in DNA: TGCGCCAGCAGCACGTTAACAGGGACTGTAGACGACACTGAAGCTTTCTTT. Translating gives CASSTLTGTVDDTEAFF.

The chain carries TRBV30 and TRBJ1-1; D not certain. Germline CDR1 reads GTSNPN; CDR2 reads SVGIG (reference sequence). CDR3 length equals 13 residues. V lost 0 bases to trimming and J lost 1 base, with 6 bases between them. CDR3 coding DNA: TGTGCCTGGAGTGTACGGGAGAACACTGAAGCTTTCTTT. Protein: CAWSVRENTEAFF. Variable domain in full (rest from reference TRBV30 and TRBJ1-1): SQTIHQWPATLVQPVGSPLSLECTVEGTSNPNLYWYRQAAGRGLQLLFYSVGIGQISSEVPQNLSASRPQDRQFILSSKKLLLSDSGFYLCAWSVRENTEAFFGQGTRLTVV.

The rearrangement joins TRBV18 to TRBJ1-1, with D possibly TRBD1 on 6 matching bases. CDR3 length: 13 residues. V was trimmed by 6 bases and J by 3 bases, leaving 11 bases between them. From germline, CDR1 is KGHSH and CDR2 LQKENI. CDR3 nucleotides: TGTGCCAGCTCGTCGGACAGTTACACTGAAGCTTTCTTT. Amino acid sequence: CASSSDSYTEAFF.

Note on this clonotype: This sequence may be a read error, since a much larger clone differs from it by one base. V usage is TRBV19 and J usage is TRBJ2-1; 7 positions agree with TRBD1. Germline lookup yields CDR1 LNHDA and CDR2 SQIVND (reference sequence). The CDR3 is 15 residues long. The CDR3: CASSEGRDSYNEHFF. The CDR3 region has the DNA TGTGCCAGTAGTGAGGGAAGGGACAGCTACAATGAGCATTTCTTC.

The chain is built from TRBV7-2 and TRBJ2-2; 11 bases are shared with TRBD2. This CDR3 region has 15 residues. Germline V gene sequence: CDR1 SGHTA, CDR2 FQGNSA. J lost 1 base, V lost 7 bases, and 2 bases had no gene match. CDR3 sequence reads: CASILAGGNTGELFF. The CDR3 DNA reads TGTGCCAGCATCCTAGCGGGGGGGAACACCGGGGAGCTGTTTTTT. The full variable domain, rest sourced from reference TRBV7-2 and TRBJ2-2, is GAGVSQSPSNKVTEKGKDVELRCDPISGHTALYWYRQSLGQGLEFLIYFQGNSAPDKSGLPSDRFSAERTGGSVSTLTIQRTQQEDSAVYLCASILAGGNTGELFFGEGSRLTVL.

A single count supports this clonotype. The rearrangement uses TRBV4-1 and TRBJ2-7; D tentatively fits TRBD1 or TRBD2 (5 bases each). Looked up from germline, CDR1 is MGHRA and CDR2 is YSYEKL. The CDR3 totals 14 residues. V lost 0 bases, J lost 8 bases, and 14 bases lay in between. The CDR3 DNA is TGCGCCAGCAGCCAAGATTTAGGGGACGGTAAGCAGTACTTC. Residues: CASSQDLGDGKQYF.

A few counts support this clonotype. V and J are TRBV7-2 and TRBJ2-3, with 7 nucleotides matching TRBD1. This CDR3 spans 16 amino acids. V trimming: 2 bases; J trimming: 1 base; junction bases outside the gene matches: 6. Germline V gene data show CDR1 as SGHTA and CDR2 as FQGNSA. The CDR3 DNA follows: TGTGCCAGCAGCTTAATGTGGACAGGAGGCACAGATACGCAGTATTTT. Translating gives CASSLMWTGGTDTQYF.

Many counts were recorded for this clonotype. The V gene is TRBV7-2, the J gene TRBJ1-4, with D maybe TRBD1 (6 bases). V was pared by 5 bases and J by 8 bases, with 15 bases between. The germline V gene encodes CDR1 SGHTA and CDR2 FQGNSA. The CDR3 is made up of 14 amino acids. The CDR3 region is CASSESGRGEKLFF. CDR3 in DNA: TGTGCCAGCAGCGAATCCGGCAGGGGCGAAAAACTGTTTTTT.

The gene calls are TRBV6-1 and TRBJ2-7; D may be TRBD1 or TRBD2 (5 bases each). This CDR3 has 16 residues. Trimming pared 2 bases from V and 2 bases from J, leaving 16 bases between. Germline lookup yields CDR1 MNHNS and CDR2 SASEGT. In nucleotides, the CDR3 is TGTGCCAGCAGTGAATCTATTCTGGGACGTGCCTACGAGCAGTACTTC. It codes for CASSESILGRAYEQYF.

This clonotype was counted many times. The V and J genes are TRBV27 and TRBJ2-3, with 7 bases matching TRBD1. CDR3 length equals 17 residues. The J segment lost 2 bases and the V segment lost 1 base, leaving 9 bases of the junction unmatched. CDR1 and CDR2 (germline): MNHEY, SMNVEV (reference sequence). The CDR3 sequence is CASSLYWDSQLTDTQYF. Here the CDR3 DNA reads TGTGCCAGCAGTTTATACTGGGACAGCCAACTCACAGATACGCAGTATTTT.

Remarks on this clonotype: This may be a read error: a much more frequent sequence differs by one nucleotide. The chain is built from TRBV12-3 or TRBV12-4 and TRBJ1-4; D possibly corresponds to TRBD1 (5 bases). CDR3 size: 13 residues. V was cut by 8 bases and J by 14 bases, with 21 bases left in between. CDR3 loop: CASHAPPGKGLFF. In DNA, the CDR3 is TGTGCCAGCCATGCCCCCCCAGGGAAGGGGCTGTTTTTT.

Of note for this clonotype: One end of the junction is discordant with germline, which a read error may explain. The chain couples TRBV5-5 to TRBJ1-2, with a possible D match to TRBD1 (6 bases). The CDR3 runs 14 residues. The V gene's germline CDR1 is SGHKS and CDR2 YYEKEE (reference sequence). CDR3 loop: CASRRPGGFYGDTF. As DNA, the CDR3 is TGTGCCAGCAGACGACCGGGGGGCTTCTATGGCGACACCTTC.

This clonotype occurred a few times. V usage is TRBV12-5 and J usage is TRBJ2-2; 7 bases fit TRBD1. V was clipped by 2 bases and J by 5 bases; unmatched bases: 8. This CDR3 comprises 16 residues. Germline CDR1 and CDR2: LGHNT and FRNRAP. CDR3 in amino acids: CASGLTKGARTGELFF. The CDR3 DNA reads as TGTGCTAGTGGTTTGACGAAGGGGGCGCGAACCGGGGAGCTGTTTTTT.

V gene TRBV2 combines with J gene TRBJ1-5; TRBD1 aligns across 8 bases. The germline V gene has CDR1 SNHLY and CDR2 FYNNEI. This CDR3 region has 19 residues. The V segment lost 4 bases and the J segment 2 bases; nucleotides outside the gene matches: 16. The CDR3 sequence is CASSGLDRGPPAGNQPQHF. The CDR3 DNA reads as TGTGCCAGCAGTGGCCTAGACAGGGGCCCGCCGGCTGGCAATCAGCCCCAGCATTTT.

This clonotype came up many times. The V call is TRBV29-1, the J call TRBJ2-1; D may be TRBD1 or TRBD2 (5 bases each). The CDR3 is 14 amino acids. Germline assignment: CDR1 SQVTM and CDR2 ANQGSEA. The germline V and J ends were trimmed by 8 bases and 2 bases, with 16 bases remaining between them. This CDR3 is CSLTSGTAYNEQFF. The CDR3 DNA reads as TGCAGCCTGACCTCCGGGACGGCCTACAATGAGCAGTTCTTC.

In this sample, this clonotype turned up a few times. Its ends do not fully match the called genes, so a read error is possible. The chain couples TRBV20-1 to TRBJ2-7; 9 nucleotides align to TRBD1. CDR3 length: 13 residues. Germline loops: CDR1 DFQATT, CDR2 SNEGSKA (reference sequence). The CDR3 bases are TGCAGTGCTAGAGATGTGGCGGGACAGGGTGGGGACTTC. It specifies CSARDVAGQGGDF.

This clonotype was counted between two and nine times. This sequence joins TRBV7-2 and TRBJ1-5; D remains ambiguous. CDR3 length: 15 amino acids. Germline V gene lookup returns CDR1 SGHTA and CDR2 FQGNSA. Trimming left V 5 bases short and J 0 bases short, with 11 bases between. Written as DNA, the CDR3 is TGTGCCAGCAGCCCTAGGAGTTATAGCAATCAGCCCCAGCATTTT. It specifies CASSPRSYSNQPQHF.

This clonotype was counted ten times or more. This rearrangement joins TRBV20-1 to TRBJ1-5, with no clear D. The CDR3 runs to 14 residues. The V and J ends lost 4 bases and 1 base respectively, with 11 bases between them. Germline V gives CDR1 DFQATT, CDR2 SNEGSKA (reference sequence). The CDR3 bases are TGCAGTGCTACCCGGAGCTTGAGCAATCAGCCCCAGCATTTT. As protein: CSATRSLSNQPQHF.

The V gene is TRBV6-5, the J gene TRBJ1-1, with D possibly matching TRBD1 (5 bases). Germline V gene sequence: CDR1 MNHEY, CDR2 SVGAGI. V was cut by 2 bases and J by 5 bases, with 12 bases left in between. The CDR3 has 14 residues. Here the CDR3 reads CASSYGGRGTEAFF. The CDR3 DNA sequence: TGTGCCAGCAGTTACGGGGGTCGGGGGACTGAAGCTTTCTTT.

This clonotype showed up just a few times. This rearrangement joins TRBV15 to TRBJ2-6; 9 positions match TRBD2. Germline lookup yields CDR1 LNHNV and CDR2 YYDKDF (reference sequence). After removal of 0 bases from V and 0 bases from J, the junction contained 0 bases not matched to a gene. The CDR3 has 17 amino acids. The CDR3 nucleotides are TGTGCCACCAGCAGAGAAGCGGGAGGCTCTGGGGCCAACGTCCTGACTTTC. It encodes CATSREAGGSGANVLTF. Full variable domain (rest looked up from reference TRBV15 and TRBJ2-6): DAMVIQNPRYQVTQFGKPVTLSCSQTLNHNVMYWYQQKSSQAPKLLFHYYDKDFNNEADTPDNFQSRRPNTSFCFLDIRSPGLGDTAMYLCATSREAGGSGANVLTFGAGSRLTVL.

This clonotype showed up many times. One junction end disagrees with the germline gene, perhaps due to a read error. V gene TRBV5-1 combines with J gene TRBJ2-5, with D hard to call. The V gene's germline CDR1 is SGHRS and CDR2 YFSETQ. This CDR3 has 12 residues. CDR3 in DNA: TGTGCCAGCAGCTTGGAGCAAGAGACCCAGTACTTC. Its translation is CASSLEQETQYF.

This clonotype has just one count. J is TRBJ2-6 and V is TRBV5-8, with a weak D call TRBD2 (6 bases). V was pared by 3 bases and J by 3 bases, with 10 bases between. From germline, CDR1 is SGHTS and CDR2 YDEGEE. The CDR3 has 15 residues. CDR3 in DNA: TGTGCCAGCAGCTCTTGGACTAATGGGGCCAACGTCCTGACTTTC. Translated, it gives CASSSWTNGANVLTF.